Listed below are T cell receptor beta chains from one sample, sequenced in a study of blood T cell repertoires in COVID-19. This table comes from immunoSEQ multiplex PCR, and its TCRdb copy is limited to in-frame clones, with some not included. The sample contains roughly 24,000 clones, approximately 88% of which appear only once. Sequencing used peripheral blood. The receptors here all came from a man in his 70s with COVID-19, enrolled during active disease. CDR3s include the opening cysteine and the closing phenylalanine or tryptophan.

v_call,cdr3_length,cdr3_aa
TRBV19,15,CASSIGGIVGNEQFF
TRBV7-9,13,CASSLSTGYEQYF
TRBV10-3,15,CAISDETGISREQYF
TRBV2,14,CASSVTFTPGELFF
TRBV5-1,14,CASSLGIAVAEQFF
TRBV12-3/TRBV12-4,12,CASSLQGWTQYF
TRBV7-9,15,CASSLDRGWGTEAFF
TRBV29-1,13,CSVDGGAGTEAFF
TRBV7-2,13,CASTVDRQETQYF
TRBV6-5,16,CASSSRQTSYNSPLHF
TRBV7-2,17,CASSADSPSSYNSPLHF
TRBV7-9,11,CASSLDTEAFF
TRBV15,15,CATSRAGGGKEGYTF
TRBV10-3,17,CAISVVFGTGDTGELFF
TRBV5-6,14,CASSLVQANEKLFF
TRBV3-1/TRBV3-2,14,CASVREGARTEAFF
TRBV4-2,14,CASSHADTRDEQYF
TRBV5-1,12,CASTQGGTEAFF
TRBV28,12,CASSPLGGKLFF
TRBV29-1,13,CSVVENSGNTIYF
TRBV11-2,15,CASSFRTEANSPLHF
TRBV16,16,CASSHGQSSYNSPLHF
TRBV19,15,CASSYTPRAYNEQFF